The 10 T cell receptor beta chains below all came from one sample that was sequenced in a study of blood T cell repertoires in COVID-19. The table came from immunoSEQ multiplex PCR; TCRdb's copy has only in-frame clones and leaves some out. The data show about 280,000 clones, less than 85% seen once. Sample: PBMCs or T cells enriched from blood (not recorded which). Source of these receptors: a woman aged 45-65 years who had recovered from COVID-19.

The J gene is TRBJ1-2, the V gene TRBV7-9, with a weak D call TRBD1 (6 bases). This CDR3 region has 16 residues. V was cut by 8 bases and J by 4 bases, with 23 bases left in between. Germline CDR1 SEHNR, CDR2 FQNEAQ (reference sequence). The CDR3 loop reads CASPDRLIAQFYGYTF. The CDR3, as DNA: TGTGCCAGCCCAGACAGGCTGATCGCTCAGTTCTATGGCTACACCTTC.

V and J are TRBV21-1 and TRBJ1-4. TRBV21-1 is annotated as a pseudogene. CDR3 length: 17 residues. The CDR3 region is CASSGREARTTNEKLFF. CDR3 in DNA: TGTGCCAGCAGCGGGCGGGAGGCTCGGACAACTAATGAAAAACTGTTTTTT.

This rearrangement joins TRBV28 to TRBJ2-7; D unclear. The CDR3 sequence is 13 residues long. Per the germline V gene, CDR1 is MDHEN and CDR2 is SYDVKM. The ends were cut back, 3 bases at V and 0 bases at J, with 6 bases in the middle. The CDR3 region has the DNA TGTGCCAGCAGTTTCCCTAACTCCTACGAGCAGTACTTC. It encodes CASSFPNSYEQYF.

The chain combines TRBV19 with TRBJ2-2, with 11 bases lining up with TRBD2. Losses at the gene ends were 5 bases for V and 2 bases for J; bases not matched to a gene: 10. Germline lookup yields CDR1 LNHDA and CDR2 SQIVND (reference sequence). The CDR3 has 18 residues. The CDR3 DNA sequence: TGTGCCAGTAGTTTGGTCGTAGCGGGGGGGCCAAACACCGGGGAGCTGTTTTTT. Translation: CASSLVVAGGPNTGELFF.

This clone was observed a single time. The V call is TRBV25-1, the J call TRBJ1-6, with 7 nucleotides matching TRBD1. With 7 bases clipped from V and 3 bases from J, the junction kept 12 bases outside the gene matches. The CDR3 totals 17 residues. Germline V gene sequence: CDR1 MGHDK, CDR2 SYGVNS. The CDR3 DNA follows: TGTGCCAGCACCGGACGGGGCAGGGGGGACTATAATTCACCCCTCCACTTT. Translation: CASTGRGRGDYNSPLHF.

The CDR3 here is CASTTVWGDRGREQYF. CDR3 bases: TGCGCCAGCACGACTGTATGGGGGGACAGGGGGCGGGAGCAGTACTTC. The rearrangement links TRBV10-2 to TRBJ2-7; TRBD1 matches at 12 bases. V was clipped by 7 bases and J by 7 bases; unmatched bases: 14. CDR1 and CDR2 (germline): WSHSY, SAAADI. The CDR3 has 16 amino acids.

The rearrangement joins TRBV5-6 to TRBJ2-2, with a possible D match to TRBD1 (5 bases). CDR1 is SGHDT, CDR2 YYEEEE, per germline. The CDR3 covers 16 residues. V was cut by 0 bases and J by 3 bases, with 12 bases left in between. This CDR3 is CASSLDWTLDTGELFF. CDR3 DNA sequence: TGTGCCAGCAGCTTGGATTGGACACTTGACACCGGGGAGCTGTTTTTT. The variable domain in full, with the rest retrieved from reference TRBV5-6 and TRBJ2-2, is DAGVTQSPTHLIKTRGQQVTLRCSPKSGHDTVSWYQQALGQGPQFIFQYYEEEERQRGNFPDRFSGHQFPNYSSELNVNALLLGDSALYLCASSLDWTLDTGELFFGEGSRLTVL.

This clone was seen just once. The chain links TRBV18 to TRBJ2-3; maybe TRBD2 (5 bases). The CDR3 has 15 amino acids. Trimming shortened V by 4 bases and J by 0 bases, and 11 bases separated the two germline ends. CDR1 is KGHSH, CDR2 LQKENI, per germline. Here the CDR3 reads CASSREITSTDTQYF. CDR3 DNA sequence: TGTGCCAGCTCACGGGAGATAACTAGCACAGATACGCAGTATTTT.

This sequence joins TRBV10-1 and TRBJ2-1; D possibly corresponds to TRBD1 (6 bases). Between the trimmed V and J ends, which lost 0 bases and 15 bases, there was a span of 15 bases. The CDR3 totals 13 residues. Germline CDR1 and CDR2: WNHNN and SYGVQD (reference sequence). As DNA, the CDR3 is TGCGCCAGCAGTGAGTCTAGAGGGGGAAGACCGTTCTTC. Protein sequence: CASSESRGGRPFF.

The chain is built from TRBV18 and TRBJ1-4, with TRBD1 matching 8 bases. Unmatched junction bases numbered 6, after V lost 5 bases and J lost 4 bases. Germline V gene lookup returns CDR1 KGHSH and CDR2 LQKENI. This CDR3 region has 15 residues. This CDR3 reads CASSSQGALNEKLFF. Here the CDR3 DNA reads TGTGCCAGCTCATCGCAGGGGGCCCTTAATGAAAAACTGTTTTTT.